This T cell receptor (beta chain) was obtained from a study of CD8 T cells in Susac syndrome. Germline CDR1 reads SEHNR; CDR2 reads FQNEAQ (reference sequence). This CDR3 is built from 14 residues. Findings and caveats of the study: The number of individuals included in the study's TCR sequencing and HLA analysis was acknowledged as relatively small.

To note about this clonotype: What it binds is unknown.

When the RNA was reverse transcribed, random hexamers were used with an input of roughly 0.45 to 1 ug. Each CDR3 protein gets one entry after TCRdb re-called the immunoSEQ multiplex PCR reads with MiXCR. Here the sample spans about 280,000 distinct CDR3 sequences, 70% to 90% being singletons. The sample taken for sequencing was CD8+ T cells from PBMCs. The sequence was obtained from a human donor with multiple sclerosis. This chain connects TRBV7-9 to TRBJ2-1, with TRBD2 as a possible D gene (5 bases). The CDR3 spells CATTGESSYNEQFF. The CDR3 DNA follows: TGTGCGACTACCGGCGAGAGCTCCTACAATGAGCAGTTCTTC.